A selection of T cell receptor beta chains follows, all from one sample in a study of cytomegalovirus exposure and HLA in healthy donors. The repertoire was sequenced with immunoSEQ multiplex PCR; TCRdb's copy has only in-frame clones and lacks some. The sample lists under 200,000 clones, about 80% seen once, with about 2% in the top ten. The sample was PBMCs. These receptors came from a woman aged 50 to 60 in good health and CMV-seronegative. CDR3s include the opening cysteine and the closing phenylalanine or tryptophan. The D gene is left open where the match is weak. Some rows have no size entry. The others give once, few or many, or a class for an expanded clone.

V gene	J gene	D gene	clone size	CDR3 DNA	CDR3 protein
TRBV14	TRBJ2-3	NA	NA	TGTGCCAGCAGCCCAAATCGACTAGGAGATACGCAGTATTTT	CASSPNRLGDTQYF
TRBV19	TRBJ1-1	NA	NA	TGTGCCAGTATTAAACAGGCCAAAGCTTTCTTT	CASIKQAKAFF
TRBV7-3	TRBJ2-6	TRBD1	NA	TGTGCCAGCAGCGCCGACAGGGCCGGGGCCAACGTCCTGACTTTC	CASSADRAGANVLTF
TRBV18	TRBJ1-1	TRBD1	NA	TGTGCCAGCTCACCCGGGACAGGGATGTACACTGAAGCTTTCTTT	CASSPGTGMYTEAFF
TRBV4-3	TRBJ2-1	TRBD2	NA	TGCGCCAGCAGCCCCCTAGCGGGAGTTGGTAGTGAGCAGTTCTTC	CASSPLAGVGSEQFF
TRBV14	TRBJ1-6	NA	NA	TGTGCCAGCAGCCAAGATCTCCTTAATTCACCCCTCCACTTT	CASSQDLLNSPLHF
TRBV14	TRBJ2-1	TRBD1	NA	TGTGCCAGCAGCCCGGGGCCCAGGGGGCAGGGCAATGAGCAGTTCTTC	CASSPGPRGQGNEQFF
TRBV2	TRBJ2-7	TRBD1	NA	TGTGCCAGCAGTGATTCTGGGACAGGGGATAGCGAGCAGTACTTC	CASSDSGTGDSEQYF
TRBV7-9	TRBJ2-7	TRBD2	NA	TGTGCCAGCAGCTCCTCTAGCGGGAGAGTCCACGAGCAGTACTTC	CASSSSSGRVHEQYF
TRBV27	TRBJ2-5	TRBD1	NA	TGTGCCAGCACCCCTAGGGGGGGTCGCGGACAGGGGCCTCAAGAGACCCAGTACTTC	CASTPRGGRGQGPQETQYF
TRBV7-8	TRBJ1-1	NA	NA	TGTGCCAGCAGCCCATATCAGGGTCAGGGGACTGAAGCTTTCTTT	CASSPYQGQGTEAFF
TRBV16	TRBJ2-7	NA	NA	TGTGCCAGCAGCCCTTACGACAGATTCGAGCAGTACTTC	CASSPYDRFEQYF
TRBV27	TRBJ1-4	NA	NA	TGTGCCAGCAGTCTCTATGGGGGACTGTACAATGAAAAACTGTTTTTT	CASSLYGGLYNEKLFF
TRBV29-1	TRBJ1-1	NA	NA	TGCAGCACCTGTACCGGGATGAACACTGAAGCTTTCTTT	CSTCTGMNTEAFF
TRBV19	TRBJ1-2	NA	NA	TGTGCCAGTAGTATTGGTCTTGGGCTGCGGGATCATGGCTACACCTTC	CASSIGLGLRDHGYTF
TRBV4-3	TRBJ1-2	TRBD1	NA	TGCGCCAGCAGCCAAGATAATTTTGGGACAGGGTATGGCTACACCTTC	CASSQDNFGTGYGYTF
TRBV10-3	TRBJ2-7	NA	few	TGTGCCATCAGTGGGGCAGGGATCGAGCAGTACTTC	CAISGAGIEQYF
TRBV28	TRBJ1-2	NA	NA	TGTGCCAGCAGTCCCCATCCGGTACTCTATGGCTACACCTTC	CASSPHPVLYGYTF
TRBV19	TRBJ1-1	TRBD1	once	TGTGCCAGACGCATGGTGAAGGGACAGGGGTTTTTGAACACTGAAGCTTTCTTT	CARRMVKGQGFLNTEAFF
TRBV28	TRBJ2-7	NA	NA	TGTGCCAGCAGTACTCAACAGGGCGGGTTAGTCGAGCAGTACTTC	CASSTQQGGLVEQYF
TRBV18	TRBJ1-5	NA	NA	TGTGCCAGCTCACCACTCAGCGAGAATCAGCCCCAGCATTTT	CASSPLSENQPQHF
TRBV18	TRBJ1-5	NA	NA	TGTGCCAGCTCACCTAATCCGCCGGGGTCCAATCAGCCCCAGCATTTT	CASSPNPPGSNQPQHF
TRBV5-1	TRBJ1-1	TRBD1	NA	TGCGCCAGCAGCTCGGGACAGGGGGGGGGCATGAACACTGAAGCTTTCTTT	CASSSGQGGGMNTEAFF
TRBV6-4	TRBJ2-3	TRBD2	NA	TGTGCCAGCAGCGGACTTCGCGGGAGTCCGCAGTATTTT	CASSGLRGSPQYF
TRBV6-5	TRBJ2-7	NA	NA	TGTGCCAGCAGTTATACGGACAGCTCCTACGAGCAGTACTTC	CASSYTDSSYEQYF
TRBV30	TRBJ1-6	NA	NA	TGTGCCTGGATCGCCAGCTATAATTCACCCCTCCACTTT	CAWIASYNSPLHF
TRBV4-3	TRBJ2-1	NA	NA	TGCGCCAGCAGCCAAGAGGGATTACTAGCCTACAATGAGCAGTTCTTC	CASSQEGLLAYNEQFF
TRBV27	TRBJ2-7	TRBD2	NA	TGTGCCAGCAGTCCCTTCGGGGGGGGCAGGGTCGGGCGTGAGCAGTACTTC	CASSPFGGGRVGREQYF
TRBV30	TRBJ1-2	NA	NA	TGTGCCTGGACCCCAGGGACTGCAGCTAACTATGGCTACACCTTC	CAWTPGTAANYGYTF
TRBV5-1	TRBJ2-1	NA	once	TGCGCCAGCACCTTCATCACGAGCTCCTACAATGAGCAGTTCTTC	CASTFITSSYNEQFF